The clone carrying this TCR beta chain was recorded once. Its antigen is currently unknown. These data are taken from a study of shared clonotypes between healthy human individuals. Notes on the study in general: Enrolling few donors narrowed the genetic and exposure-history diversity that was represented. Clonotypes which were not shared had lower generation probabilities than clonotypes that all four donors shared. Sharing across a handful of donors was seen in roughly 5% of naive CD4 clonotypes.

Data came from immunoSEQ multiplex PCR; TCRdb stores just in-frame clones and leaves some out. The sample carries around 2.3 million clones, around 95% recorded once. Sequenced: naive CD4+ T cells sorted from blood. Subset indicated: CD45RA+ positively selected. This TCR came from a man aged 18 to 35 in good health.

The CDR3 sequence: CATRKDETGYTF. Here the CDR3 DNA reads TGCGCCACCAGGAAGGACGAGACGGGCTACACCTTC. The J gene is TRBJ1-2, the V gene TRBV5-1; D gene ambiguous. V lost 9 bases and J 8 bases, leaving 17 bases between the germline ends. Germline V gene data show CDR1 as SGHRS and CDR2 as YFSETQ. The CDR3 length is 12 residues.